The sequence of this TCR beta chain was determined in a study of OX40 agonist ivuxolimab in advanced cancers. About the research overall: People who had prior anti-PD-1, anti-PD-L1 or anti-CTLA-4 therapy could take part, and roughly 40% had some.

The germline V and J ends were trimmed by 1 base and 4 bases, with 13 bases remaining between them. The CDR3 is 16 residues long. CDR1 is LGHNA and CDR2 is YNFKEQ in the germline V gene. People who had autoimmune disease history or systemic immunosuppression were excluded. Blood sampling took place at baseline, cycle 4 day 1, and cycle 7 day 1. Generated by immunoSEQ multiplex PCR, the TCRdb table keeps only in-frame clones and is missing some. The sample records tens of thousands of clones, about 88% being singletons. The sequencing used CD4+ or CD8+ T cells sorted from blood, collected in a trial of the OX40 agonist ivuxolimab. The sequence came from an adult with an advanced solid tumor such as melanoma, head and neck, liver or kidney cancer. The chain is built from TRBV4-2 and TRBJ1-4, with D perhaps TRBD1 (5 bases). The CDR3 protein is CASSQGRQSYNEKLFF. CDR3 bases: TGTGCCAGCAGCCAAGGTAGACAGAGTTATAATGAAAAACTGTTTTTT.